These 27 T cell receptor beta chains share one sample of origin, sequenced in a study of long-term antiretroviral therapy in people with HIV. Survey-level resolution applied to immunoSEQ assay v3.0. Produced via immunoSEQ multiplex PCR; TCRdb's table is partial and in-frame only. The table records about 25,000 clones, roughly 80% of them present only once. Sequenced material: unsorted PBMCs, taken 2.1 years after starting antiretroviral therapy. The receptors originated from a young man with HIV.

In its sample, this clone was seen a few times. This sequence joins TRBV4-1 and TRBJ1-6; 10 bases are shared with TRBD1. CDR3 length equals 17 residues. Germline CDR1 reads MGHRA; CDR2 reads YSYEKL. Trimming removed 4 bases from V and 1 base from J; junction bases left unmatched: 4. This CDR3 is CASSLDRGSSYNSPLHF. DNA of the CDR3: TGCGCCAGCAGCCTGGACAGGGGGAGTTCCTATAATTCACCCCTCCACTTT.

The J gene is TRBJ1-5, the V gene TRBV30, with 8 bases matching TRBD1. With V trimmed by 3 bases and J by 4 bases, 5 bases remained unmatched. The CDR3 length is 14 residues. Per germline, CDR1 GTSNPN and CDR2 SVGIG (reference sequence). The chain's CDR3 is CAWSDGQGNQPQHF. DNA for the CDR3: TGTGCCTGGAGCGACGGACAGGGTAATCAGCCCCAGCATTTT.

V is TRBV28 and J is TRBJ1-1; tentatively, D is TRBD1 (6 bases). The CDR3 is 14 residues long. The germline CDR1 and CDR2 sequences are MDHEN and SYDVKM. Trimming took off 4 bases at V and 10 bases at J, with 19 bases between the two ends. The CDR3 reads CASSSPGAVTVAFF. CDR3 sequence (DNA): TGTGCCAGCAGTTCCCCGGGGGCGGTAACGGTAGCTTTCTTT.

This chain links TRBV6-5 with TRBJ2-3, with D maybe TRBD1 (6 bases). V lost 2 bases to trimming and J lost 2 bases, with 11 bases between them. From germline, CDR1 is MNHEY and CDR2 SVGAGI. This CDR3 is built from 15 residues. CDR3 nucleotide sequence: TGTGCCAGCAGTTACGGGGGCTCCTACACAGATACGCAGTATTTT. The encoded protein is CASSYGGSYTDTQYF.

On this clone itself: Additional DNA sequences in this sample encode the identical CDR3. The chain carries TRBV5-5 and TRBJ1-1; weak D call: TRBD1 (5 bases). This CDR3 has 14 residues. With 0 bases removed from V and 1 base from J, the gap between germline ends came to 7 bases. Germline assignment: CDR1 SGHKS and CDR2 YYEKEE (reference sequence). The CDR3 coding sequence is TGTGCCAGCAGCTTGGCCGGGGGGAACACTGAAGCTTTCTTT. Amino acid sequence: CASSLAGGNTEAFF.

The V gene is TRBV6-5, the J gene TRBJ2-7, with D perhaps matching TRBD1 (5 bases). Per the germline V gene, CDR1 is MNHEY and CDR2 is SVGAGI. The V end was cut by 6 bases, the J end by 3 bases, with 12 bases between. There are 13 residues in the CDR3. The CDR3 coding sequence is TGTGCCAGCAGGAAGTTGACAGACTACGAGCAGTACTTC. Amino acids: CASRKLTDYEQYF.

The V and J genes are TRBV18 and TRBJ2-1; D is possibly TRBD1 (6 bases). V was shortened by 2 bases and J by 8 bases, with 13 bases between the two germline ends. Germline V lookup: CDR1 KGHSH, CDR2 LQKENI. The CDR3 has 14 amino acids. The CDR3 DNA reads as TGTGCCAGCTCACCAGGGGGCTTGGGGGATGAGCAGTTCTTC. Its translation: CASSPGGLGDEQFF. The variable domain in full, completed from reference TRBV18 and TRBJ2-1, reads NAGVMQNPRHLVRRRGQEARLRCSPMKGHSHVYWYRQLPEEGLKFMVYLQKENIIDESGMPKERFSAEFPKEGPSILRIQQVVRGDSAAYFCASSPGGLGDEQFFGPGTRLTVL.

CDR3 nucleotides: TGTGCCTGGAGTACTCTAGTTGCGAACACCGGGGAGCTGTTTTTT. Translation gives CAWSTLVANTGELFF. The V gene is TRBV30, the J gene TRBJ2-2; D unresolved. V lost 2 bases and J lost 0, with 10 bases in between. CDR3 size: 15 residues. CDR1 is GTSNPN and CDR2 is SVGIG in the germline V gene (reference sequence).

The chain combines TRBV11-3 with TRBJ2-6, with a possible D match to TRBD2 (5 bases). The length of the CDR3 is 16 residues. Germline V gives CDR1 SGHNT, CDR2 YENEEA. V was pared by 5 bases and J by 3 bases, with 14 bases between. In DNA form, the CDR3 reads TGTGCCAGCAGCCCGGGAAGGCGGCTTGGGGCCAACGTCCTGACTTTC. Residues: CASSPGRRLGANVLTF.

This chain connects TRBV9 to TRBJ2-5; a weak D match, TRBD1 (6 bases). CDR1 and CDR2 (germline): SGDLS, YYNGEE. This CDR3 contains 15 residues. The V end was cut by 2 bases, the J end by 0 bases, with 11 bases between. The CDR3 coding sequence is TGTGCCAGCAGCGTCCTGGGGGCGAACCAAGAGACCCAGTACTTC. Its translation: CASSVLGANQETQYF.

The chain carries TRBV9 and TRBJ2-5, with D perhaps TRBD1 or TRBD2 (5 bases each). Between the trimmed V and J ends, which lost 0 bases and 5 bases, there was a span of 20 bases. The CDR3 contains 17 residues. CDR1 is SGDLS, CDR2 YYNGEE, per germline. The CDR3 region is CASSVAGDAGGRETQYF. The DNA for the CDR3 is TGTGCCAGCAGCGTAGCTGGGGACGCTGGGGGAAGGGAGACCCAGTACTTC.

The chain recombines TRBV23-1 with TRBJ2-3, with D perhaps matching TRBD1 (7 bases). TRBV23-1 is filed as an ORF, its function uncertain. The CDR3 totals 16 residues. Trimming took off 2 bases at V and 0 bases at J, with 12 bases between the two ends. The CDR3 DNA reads TGCGCCAGCAGTCAAGGAGGGGGCTTGAGCACAGATACGCAGTATTTT. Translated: CASSQGGGLSTDTQYF.

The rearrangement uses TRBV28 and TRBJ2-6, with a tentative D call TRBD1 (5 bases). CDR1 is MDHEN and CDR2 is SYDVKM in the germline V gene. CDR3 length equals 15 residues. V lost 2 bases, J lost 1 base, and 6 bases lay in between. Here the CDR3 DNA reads TGTGCCAGCAGTTTAGCAGGGTCTGGGGCCAACGTCCTGACTTTC. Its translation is CASSLAGSGANVLTF. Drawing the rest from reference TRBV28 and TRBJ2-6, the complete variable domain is DVKVTQSSRYLVKRTGEKVFLECVQDMDHENMFWYRQDPGLGLRLIYFSYDVKMKEKGDIPEGYSVSREKKERFSLILESASTNQTSMYLCASSLAGSGANVLTFGAGSRLTVL.

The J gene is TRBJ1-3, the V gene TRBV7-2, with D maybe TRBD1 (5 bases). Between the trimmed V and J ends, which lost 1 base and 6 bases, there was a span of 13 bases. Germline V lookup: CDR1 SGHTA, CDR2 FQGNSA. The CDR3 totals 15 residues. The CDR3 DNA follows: TGTGCCAGCAGCTTAGTCGGCAGGGAGGAAAACACCATATATTTT. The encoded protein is CASSLVGREENTIYF.

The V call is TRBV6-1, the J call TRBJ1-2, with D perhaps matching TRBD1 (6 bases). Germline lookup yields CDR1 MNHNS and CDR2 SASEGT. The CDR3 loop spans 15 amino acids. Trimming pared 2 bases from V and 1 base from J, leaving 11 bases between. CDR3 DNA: TGTGCCAGCAGTGAATGGGTAGGGGGTAACTATGGCTACACCTTC. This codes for CASSEWVGGNYGYTF.

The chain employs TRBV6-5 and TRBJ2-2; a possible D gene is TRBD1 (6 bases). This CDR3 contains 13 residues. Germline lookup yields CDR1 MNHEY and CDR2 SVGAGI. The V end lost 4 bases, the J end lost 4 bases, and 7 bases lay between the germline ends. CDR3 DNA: TGTGCCAGCAGTTTGACAGGCACCGGGGAGCTGTTTTTT. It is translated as CASSLTGTGELFF.

The CDR3 DNA is TGCGCCAGCAGCTTGGCGCGCTCTGGGGCCAACGTCCTGACTTTC. Translated, it gives CASSLARSGANVLTF. The chain joins TRBV5-1 to TRBJ2-6; D gene ambiguous. V lost 0 bases, J lost 0 bases, and 4 bases lay in between. The germline gives CDR1 SGHRS, CDR2 YFSETQ. The CDR3 has 15 amino acids.

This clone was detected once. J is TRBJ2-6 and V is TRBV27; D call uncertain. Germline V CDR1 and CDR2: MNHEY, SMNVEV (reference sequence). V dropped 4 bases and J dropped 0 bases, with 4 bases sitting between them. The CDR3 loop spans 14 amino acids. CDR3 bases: TGTGCCAGCAGTTCCTTCTCTGGGGCCAACGTCCTGACTTTC. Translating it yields CASSSFSGANVLTF.

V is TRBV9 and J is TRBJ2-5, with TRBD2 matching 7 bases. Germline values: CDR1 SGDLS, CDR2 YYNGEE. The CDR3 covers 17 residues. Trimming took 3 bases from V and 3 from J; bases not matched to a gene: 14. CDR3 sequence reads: CASSDPRAGGGEETQYF. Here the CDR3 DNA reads TGTGCCAGCAGCGATCCTCGGGCCGGGGGAGGGGAAGAGACCCAGTACTTC.

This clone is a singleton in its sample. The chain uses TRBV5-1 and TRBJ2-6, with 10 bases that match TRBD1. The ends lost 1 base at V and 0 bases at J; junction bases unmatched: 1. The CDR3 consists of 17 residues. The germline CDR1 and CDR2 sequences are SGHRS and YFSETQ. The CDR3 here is CASSLRDRGSGANVLTF. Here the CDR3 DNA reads TGCGCCAGCAGCTTGCGGGACAGGGGCTCTGGGGCCAACGTCCTGACTTTC.

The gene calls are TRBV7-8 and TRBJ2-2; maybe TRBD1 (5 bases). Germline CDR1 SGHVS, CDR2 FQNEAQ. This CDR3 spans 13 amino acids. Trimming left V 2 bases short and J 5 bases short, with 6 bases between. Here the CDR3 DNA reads TGTGCCAGCAGCTTATCAGGGACCGGGGAGCTGTTTTTT. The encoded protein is CASSLSGTGELFF.

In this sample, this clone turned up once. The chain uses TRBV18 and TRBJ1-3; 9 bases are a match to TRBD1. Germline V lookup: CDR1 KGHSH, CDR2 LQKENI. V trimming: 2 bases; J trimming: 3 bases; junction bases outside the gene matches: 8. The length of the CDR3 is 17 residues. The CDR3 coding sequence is TGTGCCAGCTCACCAGACCACACAGGGGGCGGTGGAAACACCATATATTTT. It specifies CASSPDHTGGGGNTIYF.

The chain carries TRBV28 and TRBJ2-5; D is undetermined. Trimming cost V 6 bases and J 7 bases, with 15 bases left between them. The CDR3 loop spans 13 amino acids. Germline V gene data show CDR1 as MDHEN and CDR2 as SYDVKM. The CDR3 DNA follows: TGTGCCAGCAGCTCCGTGTTCCCCGGGACCCAGTACTTC. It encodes CASSSVFPGTQYF. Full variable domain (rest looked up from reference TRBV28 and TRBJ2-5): DVKVTQSSRYLVKRTGEKVFLECVQDMDHENMFWYRQDPGLGLRLIYFSYDVKMKEKGDIPEGYSVSREKKERFSLILESASTNQTSMYLCASSSVFPGTQYFGPGTRLLVL.

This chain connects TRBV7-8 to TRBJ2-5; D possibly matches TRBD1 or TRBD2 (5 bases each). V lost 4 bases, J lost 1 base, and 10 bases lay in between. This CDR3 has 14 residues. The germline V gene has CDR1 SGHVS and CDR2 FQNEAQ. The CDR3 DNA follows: TGTGCCAGCAGCTCGGGACCAGGCCAAGAGACCCAGTACTTC. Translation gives CASSSGPGQETQYF.

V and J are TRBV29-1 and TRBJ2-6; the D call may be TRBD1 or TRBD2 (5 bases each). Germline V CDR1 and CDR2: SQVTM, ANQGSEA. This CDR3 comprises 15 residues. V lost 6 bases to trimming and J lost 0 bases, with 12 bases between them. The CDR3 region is CSVSGTVSGANVLTF. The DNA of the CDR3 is TGCAGCGTGTCGGGGACGGTCTCTGGGGCCAACGTCCTGACTTTC.

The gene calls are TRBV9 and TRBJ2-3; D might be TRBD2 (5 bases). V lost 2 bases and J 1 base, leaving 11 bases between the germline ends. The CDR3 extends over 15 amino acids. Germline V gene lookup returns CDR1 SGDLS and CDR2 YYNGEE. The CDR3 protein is CASSVSSAGTDTQYF. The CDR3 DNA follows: TGTGCCAGCAGCGTCAGCTCAGCGGGCACAGATACGCAGTATTTT.

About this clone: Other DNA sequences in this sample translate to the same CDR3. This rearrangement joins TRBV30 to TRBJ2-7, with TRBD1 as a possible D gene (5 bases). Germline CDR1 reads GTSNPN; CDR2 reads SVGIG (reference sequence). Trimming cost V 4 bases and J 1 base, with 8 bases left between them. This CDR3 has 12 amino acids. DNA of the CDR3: TGTGCCTGGACCCAGGGATCCTACGAGCAGTACTTC. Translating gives CAWTQGSYEQYF. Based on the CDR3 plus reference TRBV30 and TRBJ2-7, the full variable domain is SQTIHQWPATLVQPVGSPLSLECTVEGTSNPNLYWYRQAAGRGLQLLFYSVGIGQISSEVPQNLSASRPQDRQFILSSKKLLLSDSGFYLCAWTQGSYEQYFGPGTRLTVT.